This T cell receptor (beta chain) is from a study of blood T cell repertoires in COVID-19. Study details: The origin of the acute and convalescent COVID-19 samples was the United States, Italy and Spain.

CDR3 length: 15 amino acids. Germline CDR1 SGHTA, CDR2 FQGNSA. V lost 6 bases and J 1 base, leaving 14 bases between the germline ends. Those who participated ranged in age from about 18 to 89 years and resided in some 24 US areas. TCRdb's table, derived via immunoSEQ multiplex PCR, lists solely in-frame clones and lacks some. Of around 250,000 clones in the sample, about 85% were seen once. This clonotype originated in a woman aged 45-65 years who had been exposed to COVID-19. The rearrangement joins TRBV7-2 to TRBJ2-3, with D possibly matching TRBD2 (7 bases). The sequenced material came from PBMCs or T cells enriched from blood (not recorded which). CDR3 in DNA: TGTGCCAGCAGTGTAGGGGGGGGCCGCACAGATACGCAGTATTTT. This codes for CASSVGGGRTDTQYF.